The 16 T cell receptor beta chains below all came from one sample that was sequenced in a study of blood T cells in healthy people across ages. Together with a sample-barcoded 5' primer, a J-beta primer mix was included in a second PCR lasting roughly 6 to 12 cycles. TCRdb recomputed calls from the 5' RACE reads with MiXCR, one row per CDR3 protein. The sample has roughly 2 million distinct CDR3 sequences; around half are singletons. Sequencing was performed on blood. The receptors originated from a woman aged 40-49 years in good health.

A few counts support this clonotype. The genes are TRBV14 and TRBJ2-5; D might be TRBD1 or TRBD2, each matching 5 bases. Trimming removed 4 bases at V and 7 bases at J, with 16 bases between. Per the germline V gene, CDR1 is SGHDN and CDR2 is FVKESK. CDR3 length: 14 residues. The CDR3 protein is CASSPGPGRRTQYF. CDR3 DNA sequence: TGTGCCAGCAGCCCCGGTCCGGGACGGAGGACCCAGTACTTC.

The genes are TRBV7-2 and TRBJ2-7, with a weak D call TRBD2 (6 bases). Trimming pared 4 bases from V and 2 bases from J, leaving 15 bases between. The CDR3 spans 15 residues. The germline V gene has CDR1 SGHTA and CDR2 FQGNSA. CDR3 DNA: TGTGCCAGCAGCTCCCAGGGTAGCGGTGCCTACGAGCAGTACTTC. Protein: CASSSQGSGAYEQYF.

V is TRBV5-1 and J is TRBJ2-1; TRBD1 is a possible D gene (5 bases). The CDR3 extends over 15 amino acids. Trimming took 0 bases from V and 4 from J, leaving 11 bases between them. Germline assignment: CDR1 SGHRS and CDR2 YFSETQ. The CDR3 protein is CASSLVPGKYNEQFF. As DNA, the CDR3 is TGCGCCAGCAGCTTGGTGCCAGGGAAGTACAATGAGCAGTTCTTC.

The chain carries TRBV6-1 and TRBJ1-2; 10 bases line up with TRBD1. Per the germline V gene, CDR1 is MNHNS and CDR2 is SASEGT. The CDR3 covers 14 residues. With V trimmed by 10 bases and J by 4 bases, 9 bases remained unmatched. CDR3 residues: CATTATGGSYGYTF. CDR3 sequence (DNA): TGTGCCACCACCGCGACAGGGGGCTCCTATGGCTACACCTTC.

This clonotype was detected only once. This chain connects TRBV5-1 to TRBJ1-4; D gene uncertain. The germline gives CDR1 SGHRS, CDR2 YFSETQ. This CDR3 has 13 amino acids. V lost 0 bases to trimming and J lost 5 bases, with 5 bases between them. For the CDR3, the DNA is TGCGCCAGCAGCTTGGGCATAAATGAAAAACTGTTTTTT. This gives the protein CASSLGINEKLFF.

This rearrangement joins TRBV7-9 to TRBJ2-3, with TRBD2 matching over 10 bases. CDR1 and CDR2 (germline): SEHNR, FQNEAQ (reference sequence). The CDR3 sequence is 18 residues long. J was trimmed by 2 bases and V by 2 bases; bases with no gene match: 10. The CDR3 DNA sequence: TGTGCCAGCAGCTTATGGCCCCCAAGCGGGGGGGCCACAGATACGCAGTATTTT. Translated: CASSLWPPSGGATDTQYF.

The rearrangement links TRBV5-1 to TRBJ2-4; TRBD1 matches 8 bases. The junction had 16 bases not matched to a gene; V was cut back by 4 bases and J by 13 bases. Looked up from germline, CDR1 is SGHRS and CDR2 is YFSETQ. CDR3 size: 15 residues. CDR3 in DNA: TGCGCCAGCAGCCCAGGGACAGGTCATTCGTCGGAGCAGTACTTC. It codes for CASSPGTGHSSEQYF.

A few counts support this clonotype. The J gene is TRBJ2-5, the V gene TRBV29-1, with 8 bases matching TRBD1. J lost 3 bases, V lost 2 bases, and 14 bases had no gene match. The CDR3 runs 17 residues. Germline V gives CDR1 SQVTM, CDR2 ANQGSEA. CDR3 bases: TGCAGCGTTGAAAGGGGACCCAGGGGGCACGGGGAAGAGACCCAGTACTTC. Translation: CSVERGPRGHGEETQYF. Based on the CDR3 plus reference TRBV29-1 and TRBJ2-5, the full variable domain is SAVISQKPSRDICQRGTSLTIQCQVDSQVTMMFWYRQQPGQSLTLIATANQGSEATYESGFVIDKFPISRPNLTFSTLTVSNMSPEDSSIYLCSVERGPRGHGEETQYFGPGTRLLVL.

CDR3 region: CASSYPSRTGPFYGYTF. CDR3 coding DNA: TGTGCCAGCAGTTACCCCTCGAGGACAGGGCCTTTCTATGGCTACACCTTC. This chain connects TRBV6-5 to TRBJ1-2, with 8 bases matching TRBD1. V lost 2 bases and J lost 4; bases outside the gene matches: 12. Germline V CDR1 and CDR2: MNHEY, SVGAGI. The CDR3 is 17 amino acids.

The chain employs TRBV27 and TRBJ2-6, with D perhaps matching TRBD1 (6 bases). Germline V lookup: CDR1 MNHEY, CDR2 SMNVEV (reference sequence). V shed 4 bases and J shed 3 bases, with 16 bases lying between them. This CDR3 region has 17 residues. CDR3 DNA sequence: TGTGCCAGCAGTTCGGAACCCTACAGGGTTGGGGCCAACGTCCTGACTTTC. Encoded protein: CASSSEPYRVGANVLTF. The full variable domain, with the rest looked up from reference TRBV27 and TRBJ2-6, is EAQVTQNPRYLITVTGKKLTVTCSQNMNHEYMSWYRQDPGLGLRQIYYSMNVEVTDKGDVPEGYKVSRKEKRNFPLILESPSPNQTSLYFCASSSEPYRVGANVLTFGAGSRLTVL.

This clonotype has a handful of counts. This chain links TRBV2 with TRBJ2-3; D tentatively reads TRBD1 or TRBD2 (5 bases each). Germline CDR1 reads SNHLY; CDR2 reads FYNNEI. V gave up 6 bases and J gave up 2 bases, with 18 bases separating them. The CDR3 covers 16 residues. CDR3 bases: TGTGCCAGCAGGCAACGAGACGGGACCCTCACAGATACGCAGTATTTT. Its protein product is CASRQRDGTLTDTQYF.

CDR3 DNA sequence: TGTGCCAGCAGTTTAAAGGCAGGGTATAGCAATCAGCCCCAGCATTTT. Amino acid sequence: CASSLKAGYSNQPQHF. This chain connects TRBV27 to TRBJ1-5; TRBD1 might be the D (5 bases). CDR1 MNHEY and CDR2 SMNVEV come from the germline V gene (reference sequence). The CDR3 length is 16 residues. Between the trimmed V and J ends, which lost 2 bases and 0 bases, there was a span of 11 bases.

This clonotype was counted ten times or more. The chain uses TRBV15 and TRBJ1-1, with TRBD1 identical over 8 bases. Losses at the gene ends were 0 bases for V and 5 bases for J; bases not matched to a gene: 2. The germline V gene has CDR1 LNHNV and CDR2 YYDKDF (reference sequence). This CDR3 has 14 amino acids. Here the CDR3 reads CATSRDRGRTEAFF. CDR3 DNA sequence: TGTGCCACCAGCAGAGACAGGGGGCGGACTGAAGCTTTCTTT.

CDR3 nucleotide sequence: TGTGCCAGCAGCTCCGACCTTCGGAGGGGGGGCCGGTCAGATACGCAGTATTTT. Its protein is CASSSDLRRGGRSDTQYF. The rearrangement links TRBV7-3 to TRBJ2-3; perhaps TRBD2 as D (7 bases). The CDR3 covers 18 residues. Germline V gives CDR1 SGHTA, CDR2 FQGTGA. V shed 4 bases and J shed 4 bases, with 24 bases lying between them.

This clonotype was observed a few times. The chain carries TRBV29-1 and TRBJ2-5; 8 nucleotides line up with TRBD1. This CDR3 spans 13 amino acids. The germline gives CDR1 SQVTM, CDR2 ANQGSEA. Trimming removed 3 bases from V and 4 bases from J; junction bases left unmatched: 4. The CDR3 bases are TGCAGCGTTGACGTCAGGGGGCCAGAGACCCAGTACTTC. It codes for CSVDVRGPETQYF.

For this clonotype: A read error is possible here, since a much larger clone lies one base away. The genes are TRBV29-1 and TRBJ1-2, with 8 bases aligning to TRBD1. The germline CDR1 and CDR2 sequences are SQVTM and ANQGSEA. CDR3 length equals 11 residues. V lost 7 bases and J lost 10; bases outside the gene matches: 8. The CDR3 loop reads CSGSMTGDYTF. The CDR3 bases are TGCAGCGGATCAATGACAGGGGACTACACCTTC.